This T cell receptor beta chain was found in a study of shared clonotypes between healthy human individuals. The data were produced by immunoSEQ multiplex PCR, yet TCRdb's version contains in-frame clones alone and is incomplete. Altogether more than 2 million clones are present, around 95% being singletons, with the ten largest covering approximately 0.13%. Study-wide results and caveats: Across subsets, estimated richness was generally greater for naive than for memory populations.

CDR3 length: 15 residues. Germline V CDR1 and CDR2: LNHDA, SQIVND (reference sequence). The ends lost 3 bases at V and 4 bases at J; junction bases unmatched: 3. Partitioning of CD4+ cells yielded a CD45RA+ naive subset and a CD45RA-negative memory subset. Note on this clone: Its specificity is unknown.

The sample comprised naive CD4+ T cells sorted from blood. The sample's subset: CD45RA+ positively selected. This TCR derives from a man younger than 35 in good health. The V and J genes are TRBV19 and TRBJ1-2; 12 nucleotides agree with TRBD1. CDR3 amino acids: CASSIGTGGGYGYTF. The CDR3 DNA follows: TGTGCCAGTAGTATCGGGACAGGGGGCGGCTATGGCTACACCTTC.